This TCR beta chain emerged from a study of Graves' ophthalmopathy and Graves' hyperthyroidism. Whole-study results and caveats: A roughly 80% specificity and 87.88% sensitivity were achieved by a 13-signature model that separated ophthalmopathy from stable hyperthyroidism.

Investigators amplified TCR beta CDR3 regions from RNA transcripts. RT-PCR was first run with HTBI primers, then multiplex PCR in a second round. TCRdb re-called the multiplex PCR reads with MiXCR, one entry per CDR3 protein. The repertoire consists of 500,000 to 700,000 distinct CDR3 sequences, with about a fifth occurring once and the leading ten covering more than 5.5%. Looked up from germline, CDR1 is MNHNS and CDR2 is SASEGT. CDR3 size: 12 residues. V lost 5 bases to trimming and J lost 12 bases, with 17 bases between them. This clonotype was seen ten or more times. As yet, its antigen is unknown.

The sequence was obtained from a woman aged 18-30 years with stable Graves' hyperthyroidism. Some clones in this sample may be carry-over from other donors' samples. The chain is built from TRBV6-1 and TRBJ2-7; D is possibly TRBD2 (6 bases). Sequencing was done on a sample of peripheral blood. The CDR3 reads CASSQTSGRRYF. The CDR3 region has the DNA TGTGCCAGCAGTCAGACCTCGGGGAGGCGGTACTTC.